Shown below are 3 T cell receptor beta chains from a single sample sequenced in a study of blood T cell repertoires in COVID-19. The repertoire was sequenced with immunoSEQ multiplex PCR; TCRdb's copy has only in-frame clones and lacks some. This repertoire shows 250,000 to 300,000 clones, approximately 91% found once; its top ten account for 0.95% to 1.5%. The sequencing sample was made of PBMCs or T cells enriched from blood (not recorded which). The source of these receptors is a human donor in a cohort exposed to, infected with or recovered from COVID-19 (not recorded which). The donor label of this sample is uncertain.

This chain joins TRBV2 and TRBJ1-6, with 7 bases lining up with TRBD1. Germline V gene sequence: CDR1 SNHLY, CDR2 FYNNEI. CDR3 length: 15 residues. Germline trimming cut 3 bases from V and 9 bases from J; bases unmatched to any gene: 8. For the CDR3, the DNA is TGTGCCAGCAGTGAGACAGGGTTGGGTAGTTCACCCCTCCACTTT. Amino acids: CASSETGLGSSPLHF.

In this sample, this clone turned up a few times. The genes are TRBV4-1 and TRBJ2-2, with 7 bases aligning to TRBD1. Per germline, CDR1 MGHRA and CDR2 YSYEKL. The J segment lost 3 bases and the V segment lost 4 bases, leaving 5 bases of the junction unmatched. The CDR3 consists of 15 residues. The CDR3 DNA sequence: TGCGCCAGCAGCCCGGTGGGGACAGACACCGGGGAGCTGTTTTTT. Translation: CASSPVGTDTGELFF.

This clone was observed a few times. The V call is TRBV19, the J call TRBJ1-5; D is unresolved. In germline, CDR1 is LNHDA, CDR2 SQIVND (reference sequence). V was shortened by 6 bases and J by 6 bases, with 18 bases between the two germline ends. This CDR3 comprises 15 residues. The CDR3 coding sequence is TGTGCCAGTAGCCCCCCTAGGGAGGGAGGTCAGCCCCAGCATTTT. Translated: CASSPPREGGQPQHF.